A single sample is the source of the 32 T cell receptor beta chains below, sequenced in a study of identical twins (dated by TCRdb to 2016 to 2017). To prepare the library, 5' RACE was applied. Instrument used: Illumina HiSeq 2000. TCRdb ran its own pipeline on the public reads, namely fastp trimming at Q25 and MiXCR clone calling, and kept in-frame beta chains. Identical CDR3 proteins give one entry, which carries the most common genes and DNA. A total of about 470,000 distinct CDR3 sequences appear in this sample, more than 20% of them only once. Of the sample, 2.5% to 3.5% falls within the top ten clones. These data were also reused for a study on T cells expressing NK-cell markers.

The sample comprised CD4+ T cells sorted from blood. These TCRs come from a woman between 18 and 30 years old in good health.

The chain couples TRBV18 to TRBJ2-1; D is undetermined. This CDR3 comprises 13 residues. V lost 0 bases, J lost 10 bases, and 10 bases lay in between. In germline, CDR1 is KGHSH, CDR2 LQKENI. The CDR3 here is CASSPPNPLEQFF. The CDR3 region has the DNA TGTGCCAGCTCACCACCGAATCCCCTCGAGCAGTTCTTC.

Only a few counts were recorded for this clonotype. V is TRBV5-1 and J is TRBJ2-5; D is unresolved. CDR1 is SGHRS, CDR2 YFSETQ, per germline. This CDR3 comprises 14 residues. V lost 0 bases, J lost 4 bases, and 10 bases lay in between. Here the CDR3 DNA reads TGCGCCAGCAGCTTGGGATTTGTAGGAGAGACCCAGTACTTC. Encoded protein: CASSLGFVGETQYF.

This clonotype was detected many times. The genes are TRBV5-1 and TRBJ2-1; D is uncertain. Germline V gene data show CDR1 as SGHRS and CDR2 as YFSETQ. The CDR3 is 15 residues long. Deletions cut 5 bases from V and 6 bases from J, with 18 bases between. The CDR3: CASRVGPPQVNEQFF. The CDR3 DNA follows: TGCGCCAGCAGAGTTGGGCCTCCCCAGGTCAATGAGCAGTTCTTC.

The CDR3 protein is CSARGPGASSYNEQFF. The DNA for the CDR3 is TGCAGTGCTAGAGGGCCCGGAGCGAGCTCCTACAATGAGCAGTTCTTC. V usage is TRBV20-1 and J usage is TRBJ2-1; D gene unclear. The germline CDR1 and CDR2 sequences are DFQATT and SNEGSKA (reference sequence). Trimming stripped 1 base from V and 0 bases from J, with 13 bases between. The CDR3 spans 16 residues.

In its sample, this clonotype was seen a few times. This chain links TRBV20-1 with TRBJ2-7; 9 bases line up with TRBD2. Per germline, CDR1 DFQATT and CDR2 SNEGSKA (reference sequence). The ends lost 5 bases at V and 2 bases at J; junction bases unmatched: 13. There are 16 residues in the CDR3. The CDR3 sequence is CSAPLRGTSNTYEQYF. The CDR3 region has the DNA TGCAGTGCTCCGCTGCGGGGGACTAGCAACACCTACGAGCAGTACTTC.

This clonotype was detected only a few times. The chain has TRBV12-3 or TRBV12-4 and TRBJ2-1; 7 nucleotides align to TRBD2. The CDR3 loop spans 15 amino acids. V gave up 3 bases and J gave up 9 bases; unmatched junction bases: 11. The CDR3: CASSLSSGISIEQFF. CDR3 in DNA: TGTGCCAGCAGTTTGTCCAGCGGGATTTCGATTGAGCAGTTCTTC.

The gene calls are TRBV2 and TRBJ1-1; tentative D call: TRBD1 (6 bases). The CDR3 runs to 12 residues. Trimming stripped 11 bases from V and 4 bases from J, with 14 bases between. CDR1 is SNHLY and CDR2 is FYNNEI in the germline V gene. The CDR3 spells CARTGLGTEAFF. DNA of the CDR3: TGTGCCCGAACAGGGCTGGGCACTGAAGCTTTCTTT.

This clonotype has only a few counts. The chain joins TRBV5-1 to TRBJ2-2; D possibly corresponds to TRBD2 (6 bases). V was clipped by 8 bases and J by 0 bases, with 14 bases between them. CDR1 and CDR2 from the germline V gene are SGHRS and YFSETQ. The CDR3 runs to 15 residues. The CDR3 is CASQSGGTNTGELFF. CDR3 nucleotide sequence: TGCGCCAGTCAATCGGGCGGGACGAACACCGGGGAGCTGTTTTTT.

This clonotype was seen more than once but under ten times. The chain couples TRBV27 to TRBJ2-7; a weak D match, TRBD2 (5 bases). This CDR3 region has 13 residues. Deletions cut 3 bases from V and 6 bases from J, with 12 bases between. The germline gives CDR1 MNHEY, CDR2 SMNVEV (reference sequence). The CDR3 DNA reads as TGTGCCAGCAGTTTTGAGGGTAAGGGCGAGCAGTACTTC. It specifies CASSFEGKGEQYF.

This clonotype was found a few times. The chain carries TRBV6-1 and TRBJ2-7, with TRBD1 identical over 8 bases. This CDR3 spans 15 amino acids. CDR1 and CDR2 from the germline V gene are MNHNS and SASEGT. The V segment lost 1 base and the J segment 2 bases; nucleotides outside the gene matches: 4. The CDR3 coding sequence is TGTGCCAGCAGTGAAGGAGGACAGGGAACCTACGAGCAGTACTTC. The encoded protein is CASSEGGQGTYEQYF.

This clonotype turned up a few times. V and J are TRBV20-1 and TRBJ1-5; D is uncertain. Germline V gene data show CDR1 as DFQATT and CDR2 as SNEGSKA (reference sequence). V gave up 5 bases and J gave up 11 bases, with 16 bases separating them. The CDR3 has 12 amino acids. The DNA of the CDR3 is TGCAGTGCTGCTACTCTCCACCGGGCCCAGCATTTT. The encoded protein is CSAATLHRAQHF.

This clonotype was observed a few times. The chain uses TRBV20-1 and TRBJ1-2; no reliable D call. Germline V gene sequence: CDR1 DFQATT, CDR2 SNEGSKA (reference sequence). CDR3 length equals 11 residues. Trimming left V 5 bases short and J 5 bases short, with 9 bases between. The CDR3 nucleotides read TGCAGTGCTCGTAACACTTATGGCTACACCTTC. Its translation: CSARNTYGYTF.

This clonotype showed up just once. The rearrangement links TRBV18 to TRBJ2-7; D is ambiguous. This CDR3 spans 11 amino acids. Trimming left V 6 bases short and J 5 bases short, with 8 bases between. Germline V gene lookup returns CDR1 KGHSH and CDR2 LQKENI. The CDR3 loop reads CASSHDNEQYF. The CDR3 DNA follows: TGTGCCAGCTCCCACGACAACGAGCAGTACTTC.

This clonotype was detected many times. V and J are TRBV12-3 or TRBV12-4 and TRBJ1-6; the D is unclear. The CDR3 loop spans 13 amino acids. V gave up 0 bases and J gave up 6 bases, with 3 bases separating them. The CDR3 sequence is CASSLASNSPLHF. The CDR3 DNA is TGTGCCAGCAGTTTAGCGAGTAATTCACCCCTCCACTTT.

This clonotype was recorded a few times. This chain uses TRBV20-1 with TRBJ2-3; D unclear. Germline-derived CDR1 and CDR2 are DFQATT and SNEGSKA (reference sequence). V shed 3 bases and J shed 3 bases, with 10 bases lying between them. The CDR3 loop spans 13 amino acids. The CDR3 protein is CSARSGLTDTQYF. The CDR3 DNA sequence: TGCAGTGCTAGGTCCGGGTTAACAGATACGCAGTATTTT.

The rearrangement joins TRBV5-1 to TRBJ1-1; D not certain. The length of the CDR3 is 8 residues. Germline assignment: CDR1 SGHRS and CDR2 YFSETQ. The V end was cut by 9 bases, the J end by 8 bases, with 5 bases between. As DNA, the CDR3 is TGCGCCACCCGGGAAGCTTTCTTT. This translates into CATREAFF. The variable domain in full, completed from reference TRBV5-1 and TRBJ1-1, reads KAGVTQTPRYLIKTRGQQVTLSCSPISGHRSVSWYQQTPGQGLQFLFEYFSETQRNKGNFPGRFSGRQFSNSRSEMNVSTLELGDSALYLCATREAFFGQGTRLTVV.

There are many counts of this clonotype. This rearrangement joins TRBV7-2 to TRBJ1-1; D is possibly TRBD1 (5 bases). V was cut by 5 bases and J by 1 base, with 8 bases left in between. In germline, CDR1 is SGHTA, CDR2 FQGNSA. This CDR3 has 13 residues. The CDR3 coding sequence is TGTGCCAGCAGCAATCAGGGGAACACTGAAGCTTTCTTT. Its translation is CASSNQGNTEAFF.

CDR3 sequence (DNA): TGCGCCAGCAGTGTTGCGTCGAGCTCCTACAATGAGCAGTTCTTC. Translation: CASSVASSSYNEQFF. This chain joins TRBV10-1 and TRBJ2-1; no firm D call. Trimming took 4 bases from V and 0 from J, leaving 10 bases between them. From germline, CDR1 is WNHNN and CDR2 SYGVQD (reference sequence). CDR3 length: 15 residues.

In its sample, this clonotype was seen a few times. Written as DNA, the CDR3 is TGTGCCAGCAGCTTTCCCGGGACTAGCGCCGGGGAGACCTACAATGAGCAGTTCTTC. Protein: CASSFPGTSAGETYNEQFF. The gene calls are TRBV11-2 and TRBJ2-1, with 10 bases matching TRBD2. The CDR3 length is 19 residues. The ends lost 3 bases at V and 2 bases at J; junction bases unmatched: 13. CDR1 and CDR2 from the germline V gene are SGHAT and FQNNGV.

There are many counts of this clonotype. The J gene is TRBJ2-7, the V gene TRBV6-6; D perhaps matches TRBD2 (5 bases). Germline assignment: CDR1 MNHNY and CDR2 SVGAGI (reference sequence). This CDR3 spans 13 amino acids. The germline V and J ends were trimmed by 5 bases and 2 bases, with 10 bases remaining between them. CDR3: CASSKLGAYEQYF. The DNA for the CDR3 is TGTGCCAGCAGTAAACTAGGAGCCTACGAGCAGTACTTC.

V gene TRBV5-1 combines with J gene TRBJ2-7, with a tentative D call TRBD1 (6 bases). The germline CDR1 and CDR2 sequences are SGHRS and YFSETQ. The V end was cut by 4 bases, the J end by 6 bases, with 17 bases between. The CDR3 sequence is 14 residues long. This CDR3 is CASSRAQGQGEQYF. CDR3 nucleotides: TGCGCCAGCAGCCGGGCCCAGGGGCAGGGCGAGCAGTACTTC.

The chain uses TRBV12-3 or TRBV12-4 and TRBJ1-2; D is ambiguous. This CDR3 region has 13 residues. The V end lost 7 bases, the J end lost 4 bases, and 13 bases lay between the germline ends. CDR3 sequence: CASTPGPGYGYTF. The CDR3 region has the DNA TGTGCCAGCACCCCAGGACCCGGCTATGGCTACACCTTC.

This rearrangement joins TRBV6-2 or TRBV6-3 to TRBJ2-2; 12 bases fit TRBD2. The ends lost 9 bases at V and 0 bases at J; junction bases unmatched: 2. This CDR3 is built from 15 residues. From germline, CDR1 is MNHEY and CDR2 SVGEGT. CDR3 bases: TGTGCCAGTACTAGCGGGGGGCCGAACACCGGGGAGCTGTTTTTT. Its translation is CASTSGGPNTGELFF.

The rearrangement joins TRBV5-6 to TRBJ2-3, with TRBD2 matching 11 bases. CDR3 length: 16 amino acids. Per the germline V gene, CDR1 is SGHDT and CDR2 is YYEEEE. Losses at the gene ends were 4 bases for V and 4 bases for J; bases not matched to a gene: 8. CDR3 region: CASSPGTSGSSDTQYF. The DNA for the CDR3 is TGTGCCAGCAGCCCCGGGACTAGCGGCTCCTCAGATACGCAGTATTTT.

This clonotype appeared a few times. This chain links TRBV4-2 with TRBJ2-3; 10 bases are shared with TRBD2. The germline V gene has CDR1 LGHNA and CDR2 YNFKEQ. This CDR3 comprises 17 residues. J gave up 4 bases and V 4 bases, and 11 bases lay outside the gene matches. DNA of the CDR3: TGTGCCAGCAGCCGCCGGCCCACTAGCGGGGTGTCAGATACGCAGTATTTT. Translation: CASSRRPTSGVSDTQYF.

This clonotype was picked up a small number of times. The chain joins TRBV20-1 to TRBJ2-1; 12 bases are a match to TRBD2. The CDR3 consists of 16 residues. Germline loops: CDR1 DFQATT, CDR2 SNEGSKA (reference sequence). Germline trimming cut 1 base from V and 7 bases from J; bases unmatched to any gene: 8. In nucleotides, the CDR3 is TGCAGTGCTAGAGCGACCCCGACTAGCGGGAGAAATGAGCAGTTCTTC. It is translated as CSARATPTSGRNEQFF.

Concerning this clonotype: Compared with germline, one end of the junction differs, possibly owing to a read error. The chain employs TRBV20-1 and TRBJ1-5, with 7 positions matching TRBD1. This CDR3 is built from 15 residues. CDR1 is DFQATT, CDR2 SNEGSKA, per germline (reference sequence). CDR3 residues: CCARGEGGLYQPQHF. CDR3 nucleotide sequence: TGCTGTGCTAGAGGAGAAGGGGGCTTATATCAGCCCCAGCATTTT.

In nucleotides, the CDR3 is TGTGCCAGCCAACAGGGCACGTACTCCGGGGAGCTGTTTTTT. Protein: CASQQGTYSGELFF. V and J are TRBV12-3 or TRBV12-4 and TRBJ2-2, with D perhaps TRBD1 (6 bases). The V gene lost 8 bases and the J gene lost 6 bases, with 16 bases spanning the gap. This CDR3 region has 14 residues.

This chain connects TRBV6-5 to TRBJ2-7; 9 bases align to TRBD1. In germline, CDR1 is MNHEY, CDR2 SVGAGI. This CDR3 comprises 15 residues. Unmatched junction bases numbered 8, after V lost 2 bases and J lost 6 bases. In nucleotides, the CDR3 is TGTGCCAGCAGTTACCTCGCCGGGACAGGGACCGAGCAGTACTTC. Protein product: CASSYLAGTGTEQYF.

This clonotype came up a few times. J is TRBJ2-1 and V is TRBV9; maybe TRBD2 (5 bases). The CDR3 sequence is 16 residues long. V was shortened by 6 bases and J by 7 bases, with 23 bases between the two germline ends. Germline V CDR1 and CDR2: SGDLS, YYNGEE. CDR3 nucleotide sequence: TGTGCCAGCACTACCTCAAGCTTCGGGGATGGTAATGAGCAGTTCTTC. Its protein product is CASTTSSFGDGNEQFF.

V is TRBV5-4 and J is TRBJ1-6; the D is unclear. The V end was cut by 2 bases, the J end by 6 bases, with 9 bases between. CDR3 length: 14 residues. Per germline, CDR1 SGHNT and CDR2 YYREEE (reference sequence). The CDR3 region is CASSFRGVNSPLHF. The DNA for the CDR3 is TGTGCCAGCAGCTTTCGTGGCGTTAATTCACCCCTCCACTTT.

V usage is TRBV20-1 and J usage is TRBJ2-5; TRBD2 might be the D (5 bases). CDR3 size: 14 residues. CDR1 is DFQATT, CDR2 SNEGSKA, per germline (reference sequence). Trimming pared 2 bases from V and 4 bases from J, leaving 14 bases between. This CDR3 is CSARTGGAGETQYF. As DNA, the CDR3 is TGCAGTGCTAGAACCGGAGGTGCAGGAGAGACCCAGTACTTC.